These T cell receptor beta chains were read from a single sample in a study of blood T cells in healthy people across ages. TCRdb re-called the 5' RACE reads with MiXCR, one entry per CDR3 protein. Seen here are 550,000 to 800,000 distinct CDR3 sequences, around 20% observed once, and the top ten hold 3.5% to 4%. The sequenced sample was blood. Receptor source: a man between 70 and 80 years old in good health. Each CDR3 is given with its conserved first and last residue. Fields, in order: J gene, D gene, V gene, clone size, CDR3 protein, CDR3 DNA. A D gene is named only where the DNA matches it firmly. Clone size is given for some rows only: seen once, a few or many times, or a class if the clone is expanded.

J: TRBJ2-1; D: .; V: TRBV5-1; size: .; CDR3: CASSISTSSYNEQFF; DNA: TGCGCCAGCAGCATTTCAACCAGCTCCTACAATGAGCAGTTCTTC
J: TRBJ2-5; D: .; V: TRBV5-6; size: many; CDR3: CASTPSGSQETQYF; DNA: TGTGCCAGCACCCCTTCGGGGAGCCAAGAGACCCAGTACTTC
J: TRBJ1-4; D: TRBD1; V: TRBV18; size: .; CDR3: CASSPGQVREEKLFF; DNA: TGTGCCAGCTCACCCGGACAGGTTCGAGAGGAAAAACTGTTTTTT
J: TRBJ2-3; D: .; V: TRBV5-1; size: .; CDR3: CASSLARLYDTQYF; DNA: TGCGCCAGCAGCTTGGCCAGGCTCTACGATACGCAGTATTTT
J: TRBJ2-7; D: TRBD1; V: TRBV7-2; size: many; CDR3: CASSPGTVSYEQYF; DNA: TGTGCCAGCAGCCCCGGGACAGTCTCCTACGAGCAGTACTTC
J: TRBJ2-7; D: TRBD1; V: TRBV28; size: .; CDR3: CASKLPTDRAGEEQYF; DNA: TGTGCCAGCAAACTACCCACAGACAGGGCCGGGGAAGAGCAGTACTTC
J: TRBJ2-5; D: .; V: TRBV25-1; size: few; CDR3: CASSEMMAGSGETQYF; DNA: TGTGCCAGCAGTGAAATGATGGCAGGGAGTGGGGAGACCCAGTACTTC
J: TRBJ1-2; D: .; V: TRBV12-3/TRBV12-4; size: .; CDR3: CASSFGGAGYTF; DNA: TGTGCCAGCAGTTTCGGAGGGGCTGGCTACACCTTC
J: TRBJ2-4; D: TRBD1; V: TRBV3-1; size: few; CDR3: CASSSTGAVAKNIQYF; DNA: TGTGCCAGCAGCTCAACAGGGGCGGTAGCCAAAAACATTCAGTACTTC
J: TRBJ1-6; D: TRBD1; V: TRBV5-1; size: few; CDR3: CASSEGPGGVGSPLHF; DNA: TGCGCCAGCAGCGAAGGTCCAGGGGGGGTTGGATCACCCCTCCACTTT
J: TRBJ2-7; D: TRBD2; V: TRBV7-8; size: few; CDR3: CASSLTGLALGRDYEQYF; DNA: TGTGCCAGCAGCTTAACGGGACTAGCGTTAGGCCGGGACTACGAGCAGTACTTC
J: TRBJ2-7; D: .; V: TRBV6-1; size: few; CDR3: CASSEGWGSLKKGYEQYF; DNA: TGTGCCAGCAGTGAAGGTTGGGGCAGTCTCAAAAAAGGCTACGAGCAGTACTTC
J: TRBJ1-4; D: .; V: TRBV12-3/TRBV12-4; size: .; CDR3: CASSFRGFNEKLFF; DNA: TGTGCCAGCAGTTTCCGTGGGTTTAATGAAAAACTGTTTTTT
J: TRBJ2-1; D: TRBD2; V: TRBV11-2; size: .; CDR3: CASSLDKASGGNEQFF; DNA: TGTGCCAGCAGCTTAGATAAGGCTAGCGGAGGCAATGAGCAGTTCTTC
J: TRBJ2-1; D: TRBD2; V: TRBV7-8; size: .; CDR3: CASSLVSSGSNEQFF; DNA: TGTGCCAGCAGCTTAGTGTCTAGCGGGTCCAATGAGCAGTTCTTC
J: TRBJ1-5; D: .; V: TRBV4-3; size: few; CDR3: CASSQDYEGFSNQPQHF; DNA: TGCGCCAGCAGCCAAGATTACGAGGGGTTTAGCAATCAGCCCCAGCATTTT
J: TRBJ2-1; D: TRBD1; V: TRBV6-1; size: few; CDR3: CASSAPYGQGAANEQFF; DNA: TGTGCCAGCAGTGCCCCATATGGACAGGGGGCAGCGAATGAGCAGTTCTTC
J: TRBJ2-2; D: .; V: TRBV7-3; size: .; CDR3: CASSLGGTVAGELFF; DNA: TGTGCCAGCAGCTTAGGGGGGACTGTAGCCGGGGAGCTGTTTTTT
J: TRBJ1-1; D: TRBD1; V: TRBV7-9; size: .; CDR3: CASSPRTGGTEAFF; DNA: TGTGCCAGCAGCCCTAGGACAGGCGGCACTGAAGCTTTCTTT
J: TRBJ2-7; D: TRBD2; V: TRBV5-1; size: few; CDR3: CASSATGTSGSFIEQYF; DNA: TGCGCCAGCAGCGCCACAGGGACCAGCGGGAGTTTCATCGAGCAGTACTTC
J: TRBJ1-6; D: TRBD1; V: TRBV7-9; size: few; CDR3: CASSGDRAGVSPLHF; DNA: TGTGCCAGCAGCGGGGACAGGGCCGGGGTATCACCCCTCCACTTT
J: TRBJ2-7; D: TRBD2; V: TRBV18; size: many; CDR3: CASSRSGGLMEQYF; DNA: TGTGCCAGCTCGCGGTCGGGGGGGCTAATGGAGCAGTACTTC
J: TRBJ2-7; D: .; V: TRBV5-1; size: few; CDR3: CASSLGAESYNEQYF; DNA: TGCGCCAGCAGCTTGGGAGCGGAATCCTACAATGAGCAGTACTTC
J: TRBJ1-1; D: .; V: TRBV5-6; size: .; CDR3: CASSEKRTPLGDTEAFF; DNA: TGTGCCAGCAGCGAGAAAAGGACACCCTTGGGGGACACTGAAGCTTTCTTT
J: TRBJ2-5; D: TRBD2; V: TRBV5-1; size: .; CDR3: CASSLRGLAGGLQETQYF; DNA: TGCGCCAGCAGCTTGAGGGGACTAGCGGGAGGGCTCCAAGAGACCCAGTACTTC
J: TRBJ1-1; D: .; V: TRBV7-3; size: few; CDR3: CASSESREENEAFF; DNA: TGTGCCAGCAGCGAGTCCAGGGAAGAGAATGAAGCTTTCTTT
J: TRBJ1-3; D: .; V: TRBV3-1; size: few; CDR3: CASSQPQGSYGNTIYF; DNA: TGTGCCAGCAGCCAACCACAGGGTTCCTACGGAAACACCATATATTTT
J: TRBJ2-5; D: .; V: TRBV4-3; size: few; CDR3: CASSPSGGGDETQYF; DNA: TGCGCCAGCAGCCCCAGTGGAGGGGGCGATGAGACCCAGTACTTC
J: TRBJ1-2; D: TRBD1; V: TRBV29-1; size: .; CDR3: CSVEADRGANYGYTF; DNA: TGCAGCGTCGAAGCGGACAGGGGGGCCAACTATGGCTACACCTTC
J: TRBJ2-1; D: TRBD2; V: TRBV7-9; size: .; CDR3: CASSLALAGETNEQFF; DNA: TGTGCCAGCAGCTTAGCTCTAGCGGGAGAAACGAATGAGCAGTTCTTC
J: TRBJ1-3; D: .; V: TRBV12-3/TRBV12-4; size: .; CDR3: CASSLWGTSSGNTIYF; DNA: TGTGCCAGCAGTTTATGGGGCACCAGCTCTGGAAACACCATATATTTT
J: TRBJ2-5; D: .; V: TRBV18; size: few; CDR3: CASSPPMRETQYF; DNA: TGTGCCAGCTCACCACCGATGAGAGAGACCCAGTACTTC
J: TRBJ2-2; D: .; V: TRBV9; size: .; CDR3: CASSPTITNTGELFF; DNA: TGTGCCAGCTCTCCGACAATCACGAACACCGGGGAGCTGTTTTTT
J: TRBJ2-7; D: .; V: TRBV6-5; size: .; CDR3: CASSGRGTNEQYF; DNA: TGTGCCAGTAGCGGCAGGGGGACGAACGAGCAGTACTTC
J: TRBJ2-7; D: .; V: TRBV28; size: few; CDR3: CVSSLLGSFYEQYF; DNA: TGTGTCAGCAGTTTATTGGGCAGCTTTTACGAGCAGTACTTC
J: TRBJ2-6; D: .; V: TRBV11-2; size: .; CDR3: CASSPRGGGANVLTF; DNA: TGTGCCAGCAGCCCGAGGGGAGGTGGGGCCAACGTCCTGACTTTC
J: TRBJ2-3; D: TRBD1; V: TRBV7-3; size: .; CDR3: CASSNPGQGADTQYF; DNA: TGTGCCAGCAGCAACCCCGGACAGGGGGCAGATACGCAGTATTTT
J: TRBJ2-6; D: .; V: TRBV27; size: .; CDR3: CASRLGPSGANVLTF; DNA: TGTGCCAGCAGATTGGGGCCCTCTGGGGCCAACGTCCTGACTTTC
J: TRBJ2-2; D: TRBD2; V: TRBV5-4; size: few; CDR3: CASSSNRLAYTGELFF; DNA: TGTGCCAGCAGCTCGAACCGACTAGCTTACACCGGGGAGCTGTTTTTT
J: TRBJ2-1; D: TRBD1; V: TRBV7-2; size: .; CDR3: CASATGAYNEQFF; DNA: TGTGCCAGTGCGACAGGGGCGTACAATGAGCAGTTCTTC
J: TRBJ2-7; D: .; V: TRBV28; size: few; CDR3: CASRSSEGASGRYEQYF; DNA: TGTGCCAGCAGATCATCCGAAGGGGCGTCTGGGAGATACGAGCAGTACTTC
J: TRBJ2-7; D: .; V: TRBV25-1; size: .; CDR3: CASSELAGAAYEQYF; DNA: TGTGCCAGCAGTGAACTCGCAGGGGCAGCCTACGAGCAGTACTTC
J: TRBJ2-4; D: .; V: TRBV5-1; size: few; CDR3: CASSLKGGGSDIQYF; DNA: TGCGCCAGCAGCTTGAAGGGAGGGGGCTCCGACATTCAGTACTTC
J: TRBJ1-2; D: .; V: TRBV18; size: few; CDR3: CASSQDPANYGYTF; DNA: TGTGCCAGCTCACAGGATCCAGCTAACTATGGCTACACCTTC
J: TRBJ2-1; D: TRBD2; V: TRBV28; size: .; CDR3: CASYGTSGSREQFF; DNA: TGTGCCAGCTACGGGACTAGCGGAAGTCGGGAGCAGTTCTTC
J: TRBJ2-1; D: TRBD2; V: TRBV11-2; size: few; CDR3: CASSLRLASGGYEQFF; DNA: TGTGCCAGCAGCTTAAGGCTCGCTAGCGGGGGTTATGAGCAGTTCTTC
J: TRBJ2-1; D: TRBD2; V: TRBV5-1; size: .; CDR3: CASSVGLAGSNEQFF; DNA: TGCGCCAGCAGCGTTGGACTAGCCGGAAGCAATGAGCAGTTCTTC
J: TRBJ2-5; D: .; V: TRBV10-3; size: few; CDR3: CAIRAEVGETQYF; DNA: TGTGCCATCAGGGCCGAGGTGGGAGAGACCCAGTACTTC
J: TRBJ2-7; D: TRBD2; V: TRBV7-2; size: few; CDR3: CASSTGTSPPYEQYF; DNA: TGTGCCAGCAGCACTGGGACTAGCCCACCTTACGAGCAGTACTTC
J: TRBJ2-1; D: .; V: TRBV29-1; size: many; CDR3: CSVDPGIGNEQFF; DNA: TGCAGCGTTGACCCTGGGATCGGCAATGAGCAGTTCTTC
J: TRBJ2-5; D: .; V: TRBV10-3; size: many; CDR3: CAISDEGVETQYF; DNA: TGTGCCATCAGTGATGAAGGGGTTGAGACCCAGTACTTC
J: TRBJ2-2; D: .; V: TRBV4-1; size: few; CDR3: CASSQDLLNTGELFF; DNA: TGCGCCAGCAGCCAAGACTTACTCAACACCGGGGAGCTGTTTTTT
J: TRBJ2-1; D: TRBD2; V: TRBV7-6; size: .; CDR3: CASSLEAGDNYNEQFF; DNA: TGTGCCAGCAGCCTTGAAGCGGGAGATAACTACAATGAGCAGTTCTTC
J: TRBJ2-2; D: .; V: TRBV18; size: few; CDR3: CASSPQTGNTGELFF; DNA: TGTGCCAGCTCACCTCAAACAGGGAACACCGGGGAGCTGTTTTTT